Following are 18 T cell receptor beta chains from one sample sequenced in a study of shared clonotypes between healthy human individuals (dated by TCRdb to the early 2020s). Library creation used the immunoSEQ multiplex PCR assay. Not all clones reach the TCRdb copy of this immuneACCESS table, which keeps in-frame sequences only. Checked studies attribute under half of the gap to unresolved V genes and leave the rest unexplained. The sample has approximately 480,000 clones on record, about 75% of them singletons. Of the sample, approximately 12% is held by the ten largest clones. The sequencing sample was made of PBMCs. These receptors were taken from a woman in her 40s in good health. Some clones in this sample may be carry-over from other donors' samples.

This chain joins TRBV7-2 and TRBJ1-2; 7 nucleotides line up with TRBD1. With 4 bases clipped from V and 4 bases from J, the junction kept 12 bases outside the gene matches. Germline lookup yields CDR1 SGHTA and CDR2 FQGNSA. The CDR3 is 16 residues long. The CDR3 DNA is TGTGCCAGCAGCTCCTCTTGGGGACAGACCTTCTATGGCTACACCTTC. This encodes CASSSSWGQTFYGYTF.

This clone was counted only a few times. V and J are TRBV7-3 and TRBJ2-2, with TRBD1 matching 10 bases. This CDR3 is built from 14 residues. Germline values: CDR1 SGHTA, CDR2 FQGTGA. V lost 5 bases and J lost 6; bases outside the gene matches: 3. The CDR3 protein is CASSLGTGAGELFF. CDR3 DNA: TGTGCCAGCAGCCTAGGGACAGGGGCCGGGGAGCTGTTTTTT. Together with reference TRBV7-3 and TRBJ2-2, the CDR3 gives the full variable domain: GAGVSQTPSNKVTEKGKYVELRCDPISGHTALYWYRQSLGQGPEFLIYFQGTGAADDSGLPNDRFFAVRPEGSVSTLKIQRTERGDSAVYLCASSLGTGAGELFFGEGSRLTVL.

The chain joins TRBV2 to TRBJ1-2, with a possible D match to TRBD1 (5 bases). V was pared by 10 bases and J by 6 bases, with 24 bases between. The CDR3 is 15 residues long. CDR1 and CDR2 from the germline V gene are SNHLY and FYNNEI. The CDR3 DNA reads as TGTGCCACCACAATCCCGGGACGTCAATCCAATGGCTACACCTTC. Amino acid sequence: CATTIPGRQSNGYTF.

V usage is TRBV30 and J usage is TRBJ1-2, with D uncertain. CDR3 length: 12 amino acids. Germline CDR1 reads GTSNPN; CDR2 reads SVGIG (reference sequence). V shed 1 base and J shed 3 bases, with 6 bases lying between them. CDR3 nucleotides: TGTGCCTGGAGTGGTTCGGACTATGGCTACACCTTC. This sequence encodes CAWSGSDYGYTF.

The chain uses TRBV9 and TRBJ1-2; 8 bases map to TRBD1. The junction had 8 bases not matched to a gene; V was cut back by 2 bases and J by 8 bases. CDR1 and CDR2 from the germline V gene are SGDLS and YYNGEE. The CDR3 has 14 residues. CDR3 nucleotides: TGTGCCAGCAGCGTCCCAGGGGGCGCGAGAGGCTACACCTTC. It encodes CASSVPGGARGYTF.

V usage is TRBV19 and J usage is TRBJ2-5, with TRBD1 matching 7 bases. Germline-derived CDR1 and CDR2 are LNHDA and SQIVND (reference sequence). The CDR3 totals 16 residues. The V segment lost 4 bases and the J segment 4 bases; nucleotides outside the gene matches: 12. CDR3 amino acids: CASSTSQQGPGETQYF. In nucleotides, the CDR3 is TGTGCCAGTAGTACCAGCCAACAGGGGCCTGGAGAGACCCAGTACTTC. The full variable domain, with the rest looked up from reference TRBV19 and TRBJ2-5, is DGGITQSPKYLFRKEGQNVTLSCEQNLNHDAMYWYRQDPGQGLRLIYYSQIVNDFQKGDIAEGYSVSREKKESFPLTVTSAQKNPTAFYLCASSTSQQGPGETQYFGPGTRLLVL.

V gene TRBV18 combines with J gene TRBJ2-5; tentative D call: TRBD2 (5 bases). V lost 1 base and J lost 4, with 7 bases in between. CDR3 length: 13 amino acids. Germline lookup yields CDR1 KGHSH and CDR2 LQKENI. The CDR3: CASSPRAGETQYF. The CDR3 DNA sequence: TGTGCCAGCTCACCACGTGCGGGAGAGACCCAGTACTTC. The complete variable domain, with remaining parts taken from reference TRBV18 and TRBJ2-5, reads NAGVMQNPRHLVRRRGQEARLRCSPMKGHSHVYWYRQLPEEGLKFMVYLQKENIIDESGMPKERFSAEFPKEGPSILRIQQVVRGDSAAYFCASSPRAGETQYFGPGTRLLVL.

The chain joins TRBV7-9 to TRBJ2-7, with 7 nucleotides matching TRBD1. Per germline, CDR1 SEHNR and CDR2 FQNEAQ (reference sequence). The CDR3 contains 15 residues. V was pared by 5 bases and J by 0 bases, with 7 bases of the junction left unmatched. CDR3 sequence: CASSGTDRVSYEQYF. The CDR3 coding sequence is TGTGCCAGCAGCGGAACCGACAGGGTCTCCTACGAGCAGTACTTC.

This chain uses TRBV7-6 with TRBJ2-5, with D unresolved. The CDR3 is made up of 13 amino acids. The germline V and J ends were trimmed by 1 base and 5 bases, with 8 bases remaining between them. CDR1 SGHVS and CDR2 FNYEAQ come from the germline V gene. Written as DNA, the CDR3 is TGTGCCAGCAGCTTAGGTGTCGTGGAGACCCAGTACTTC. Its protein is CASSLGVVETQYF.

The chain employs TRBV2 and TRBJ2-1; 11 nucleotides match TRBD1. The ends lost 7 bases at V and 7 bases at J; junction bases unmatched: 12. The CDR3 runs to 16 residues. Germline lookup yields CDR1 SNHLY and CDR2 FYNNEI. The CDR3 nucleotides are TGTGCCAGCACCCGAGCTAGGACAGGGGGCTGGAATGAGCAGTTCTTC. Its translation is CASTRARTGGWNEQFF.

This chain joins TRBV5-4 and TRBJ2-3; 7 bases align to TRBD1. The length of the CDR3 is 15 residues. Germline V gene sequence: CDR1 SGHNT, CDR2 YYREEE (reference sequence). With 0 bases clipped from V and 1 base from J, the junction kept 2 bases outside the gene matches. The CDR3 region has the DNA TGTGCCAGCAGCTTGGACACAGGGGGCACAGATACGCAGTATTTT. Its protein product is CASSLDTGGTDTQYF.

The V and J genes are TRBV4-1 and TRBJ2-4; no firm D call. V lost 1 base and J 0 bases, leaving 7 bases between the germline ends. The CDR3 is made up of 15 amino acids. Germline CDR1 is MGHRA and CDR2 is YSYEKL. The CDR3 nucleotides read TGCGCCAGCAGCCAAGGGGGATTAGCCAAAAACATTCAGTACTTC. Encoded protein: CASSQGGLAKNIQYF.

The gene calls are TRBV19 and TRBJ2-2, with no clear D. Germline assignment: CDR1 LNHDA and CDR2 SQIVND (reference sequence). V lost 7 bases and J 2 bases, leaving 14 bases between the germline ends. This CDR3 is 15 amino acids long. CDR3 in amino acids: CASTQVSGNTGELFF. CDR3 DNA: TGTGCCAGTACCCAAGTTTCCGGCAACACCGGGGAGCTGTTTTTT.

The J gene is TRBJ2-7, the V gene TRBV4-3; TRBD2 aligns across 13 bases. Germline lookup yields CDR1 LGHNA and CDR2 YSLEER. The CDR3 runs 16 residues. The V and J ends lost 4 bases and 2 bases, in that order; junction bases with no gene match: 5. The CDR3 sequence: CASSLAGTSGAYEQYF. The CDR3 coding sequence is TGCGCCAGCAGCCTAGCCGGGACTAGCGGGGCCTACGAGCAGTACTTC.

For the CDR3, the DNA is TGTGCCAGCAGCTCTAAGGTGGGGAGCTCCTACAATGAGCAGTTCTTC. Translation: CASSSKVGSSYNEQFF. This chain uses TRBV5-4 with TRBJ2-1, with TRBD2 as a possible D gene (5 bases). The V gene's germline CDR1 is SGHNT and CDR2 YYREEE (reference sequence). Trimming shortened V by 3 bases and J by 0 bases, and 13 bases separated the two germline ends. This CDR3 is built from 16 residues.

This chain uses TRBV6-6 with TRBJ2-7; D perhaps matches TRBD1 (6 bases). Trimming took off 2 bases at V and 3 bases at J, with 8 bases between the two ends. Per the germline V gene, CDR1 is MNHNY and CDR2 is SVGAGI (reference sequence). This CDR3 is 13 amino acids long. The CDR3 region has the DNA TGTGCCAGCAGTTACGAGACAGGCTACGAGCAGTACTTC. It codes for CASSYETGYEQYF.

This clone was recorded at least ten times. The chain couples TRBV4-2 to TRBJ2-1; TRBD2 is a possible D gene (5 bases). Trimming pared 3 bases from V and 9 bases from J, leaving 9 bases between. The CDR3 length is 12 residues. CDR1 is LGHNA, CDR2 YNFKEQ, per germline. The CDR3 DNA follows: TGTGCCAGCAGCCACAACCGGGGTGAGCAGTTCTTC. Its translation is CASSHNRGEQFF.

The chain is built from TRBV7-8 and TRBJ2-7, with D hard to call. The V end was cut by 1 base, the J end by 2 bases, with 12 bases between. In germline, CDR1 is SGHVS, CDR2 FQNEAQ. This CDR3 comprises 15 residues. The CDR3 DNA reads as TGTGCCAGCAGCTTAGGGTCCGGGTCCCCCTACGAGCAGTACTTC. The encoded protein is CASSLGSGSPYEQYF.